This TCR beta chain was captured by sequencing in a study of vaccination effects on CD4 cells after COVID-19. As regards this clone: Its antigen is as yet unknown.

Repertoires were generated with immunoSEQ multiplex PCR, while TCRdb's copy carries only in-frame clones and drops some. Of 30,000 or so clones listed, approximately 72% are singletons. The ViraFEST assay expanded antigen-specific CD4+ T cells with viral peptide pools before sequencing. The authors isolated CD4+ T cells after less than eleven days of culture. SARS-CoV-2 infected the person between March and December 2020, as confirmed by PCR. V shed 6 bases, J shed 4 bases, and the junction held 8 bases outside the gene matches. The CDR3 spans 14 residues. Germline V gene data show CDR1 as MNHEY and CDR2 as SVGAGI.

The chain uses TRBV6-5 and TRBJ1-1, with 7 bases aligning to TRBD1. This clonotype was obtained from a human donor who had a prior SARS-CoV-2 infection. The input for sequencing was CD4+ T cells from PBMCs cultured with a peptide pool, taken before COVID-19 vaccination. CDR3 residues: CASRFPGGGTEAFF. The DNA of the CDR3 is TGTGCCAGCAGATTTCCAGGGGGAGGCACTGAAGCTTTCTTT.